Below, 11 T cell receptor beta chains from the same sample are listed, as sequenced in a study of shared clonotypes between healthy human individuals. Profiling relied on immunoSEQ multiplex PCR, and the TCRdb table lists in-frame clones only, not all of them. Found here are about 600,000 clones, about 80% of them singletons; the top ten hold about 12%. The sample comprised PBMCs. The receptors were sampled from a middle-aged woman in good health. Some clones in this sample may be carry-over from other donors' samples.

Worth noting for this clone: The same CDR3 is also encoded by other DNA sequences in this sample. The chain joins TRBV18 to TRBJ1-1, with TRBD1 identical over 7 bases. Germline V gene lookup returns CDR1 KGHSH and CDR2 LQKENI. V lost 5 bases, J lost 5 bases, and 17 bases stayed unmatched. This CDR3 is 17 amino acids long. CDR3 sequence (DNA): TGTGCCAGCTCAACCGGCCAGGGGGGCCTGATGGGGACTGAAGCTTTCTTT. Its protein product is CASSTGQGGLMGTEAFF.

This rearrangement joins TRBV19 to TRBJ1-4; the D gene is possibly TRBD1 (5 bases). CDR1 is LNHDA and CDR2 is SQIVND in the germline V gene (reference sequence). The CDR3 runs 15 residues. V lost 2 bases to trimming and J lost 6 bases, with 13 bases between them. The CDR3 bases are TGTGCCAGTAGTATACCCAGGGCCGGGGATGAAAAACTGTTTTTT. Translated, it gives CASSIPRAGDEKLFF. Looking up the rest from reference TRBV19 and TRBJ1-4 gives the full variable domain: DGGITQSPKYLFRKEGQNVTLSCEQNLNHDAMYWYRQDPGQGLRLIYYSQIVNDFQKGDIAEGYSVSREKKESFPLTVTSAQKNPTAFYLCASSIPRAGDEKLFFGSGTQLSVL.

CDR3 loop: CASSLTSGHTDTQYF. The CDR3 DNA reads as TGTGCCAGCAGCTTGACTAGCGGACACACAGATACGCAGTATTTT. V gene TRBV7-7 combines with J gene TRBJ2-3, with 9 positions matching TRBD2. The junction had 3 bases not matched to a gene; V was cut back by 3 bases and J by 2 bases. The CDR3 runs to 15 residues. CDR1 is SSHAT and CDR2 is FNYEAQ in the germline V gene (reference sequence).

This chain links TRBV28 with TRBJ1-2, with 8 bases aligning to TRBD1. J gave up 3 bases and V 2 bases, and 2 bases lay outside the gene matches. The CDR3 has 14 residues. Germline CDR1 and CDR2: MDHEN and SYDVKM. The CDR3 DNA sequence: TGTGCCAGCAGTTTACAGGGGGCCTACTATGGCTACACCTTC. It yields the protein CASSLQGAYYGYTF.

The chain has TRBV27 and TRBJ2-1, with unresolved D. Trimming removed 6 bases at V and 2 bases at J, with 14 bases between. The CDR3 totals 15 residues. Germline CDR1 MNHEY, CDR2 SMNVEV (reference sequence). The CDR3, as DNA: TGTGCCAGCAGCTTAGTTCCAGAGGCCTACAATGAGCAGTTCTTC. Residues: CASSLVPEAYNEQFF.

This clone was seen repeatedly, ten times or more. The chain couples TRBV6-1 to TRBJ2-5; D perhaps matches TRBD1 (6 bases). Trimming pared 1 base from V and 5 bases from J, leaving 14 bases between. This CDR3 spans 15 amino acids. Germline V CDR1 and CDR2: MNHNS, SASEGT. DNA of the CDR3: TGTGCCAGCAGTGAAGTAGGGGGTTCCTCCGAGACCCAGTACTTC. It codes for CASSEVGGSSETQYF.

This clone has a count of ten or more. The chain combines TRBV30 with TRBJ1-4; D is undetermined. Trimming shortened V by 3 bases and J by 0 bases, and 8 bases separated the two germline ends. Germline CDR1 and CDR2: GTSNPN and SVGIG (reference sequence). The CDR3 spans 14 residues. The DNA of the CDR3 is TGTGCCTGGAGCCTACAGTCAACTAATGAAAAACTGTTTTTT. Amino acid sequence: CAWSLQSTNEKLFF.

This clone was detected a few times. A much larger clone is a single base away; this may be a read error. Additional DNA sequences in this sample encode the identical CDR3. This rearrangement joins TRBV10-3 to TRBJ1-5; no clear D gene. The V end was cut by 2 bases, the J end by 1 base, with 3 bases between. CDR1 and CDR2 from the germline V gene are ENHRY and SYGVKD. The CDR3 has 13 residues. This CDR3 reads CAISEQSNQPQHF. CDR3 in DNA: TGTGCCATCAGTGAGCAGAGCAATCAGCCCCAGCATTTT.

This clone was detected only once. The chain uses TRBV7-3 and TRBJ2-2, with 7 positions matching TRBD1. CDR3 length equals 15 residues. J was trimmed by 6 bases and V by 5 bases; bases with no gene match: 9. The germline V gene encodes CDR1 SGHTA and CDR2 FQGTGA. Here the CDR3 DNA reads TGTGCCAGCAGCCTTACAGGGGCCCCCTCCGGGGAGCTGTTTTTT. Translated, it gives CASSLTGAPSGELFF.

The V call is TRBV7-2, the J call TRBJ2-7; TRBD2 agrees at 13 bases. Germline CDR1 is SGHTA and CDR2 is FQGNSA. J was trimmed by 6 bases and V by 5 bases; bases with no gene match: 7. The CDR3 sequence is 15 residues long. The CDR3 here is CASSARLAGGTEQYF. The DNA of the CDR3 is TGTGCCAGCAGCGCCAGACTAGCGGGAGGAACCGAGCAGTACTTC.

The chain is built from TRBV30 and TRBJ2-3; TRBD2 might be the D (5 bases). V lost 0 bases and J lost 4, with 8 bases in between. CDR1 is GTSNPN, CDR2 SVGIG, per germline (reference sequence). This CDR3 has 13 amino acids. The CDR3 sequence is CAWSVRGSDTQYF. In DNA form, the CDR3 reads TGTGCCTGGAGTGTCCGGGGATCAGATACGCAGTATTTT.